Listed here are 15 T cell receptor beta chains from one sample, sequenced in a study of radiation and T cells in renal cell carcinoma. Produced via immunoSEQ multiplex PCR; TCRdb's table is partial and in-frame only. The sample records about 78,000 clones, about 89% being singletons. Time point of the sample: blood 4 weeks post-SBRT, at nephrectomy. The treatment here: 15 Gy SBRT to primary tumor, nephrectomy 4 weeks later. The source was blood, collected from a patient whose treatment included radiotherapy and nephrectomy. The receptors were gathered from a woman in her 70s with renal cell carcinoma.

The rearrangement uses TRBV25-1 and TRBJ1-6; D might be TRBD1 (5 bases). This CDR3 has 13 amino acids. Between the trimmed V and J ends, which lost 6 bases and 5 bases, there was a span of 8 bases. The germline V gene has CDR1 MGHDK and CDR2 SYGVNS. The CDR3 region has the DNA TGTGCCAGCAGAAGACAGAATAATTCACCCCTCCACTTT. Its protein is CASRRQNNSPLHF.

The chain carries TRBV7-9 and TRBJ1-1; a possible D gene is TRBD1 (6 bases). This CDR3 has 13 residues. The germline V gene has CDR1 SEHNR and CDR2 FQNEAQ (reference sequence). The V gene lost 5 bases and the J gene lost 3 bases, with 10 bases spanning the gap. The CDR3 is CASSTGTHTEAFF. DNA for the CDR3: TGTGCCAGCAGCACCGGGACACACACTGAAGCTTTCTTT.

This clone was detected only once. The chain carries TRBV5-6 and TRBJ1-1, with TRBD1 as a possible D gene (5 bases). Germline CDR1 SGHDT, CDR2 YYEEEE. Trimming shortened V by 1 base and J by 5 bases, and 15 bases separated the two germline ends. The CDR3 loop spans 15 amino acids. CDR3 residues: CASSLRTLGETEAFF. The DNA of the CDR3 is TGTGCCAGCAGCTTGCGGACATTAGGTGAAACTGAAGCTTTCTTT.

The genes are TRBV6-1 and TRBJ1-5, with D uncertain. Germline lookup yields CDR1 MNHNS and CDR2 SASEGT. Trimming pared 5 bases from V and 7 bases from J, leaving 6 bases between. The CDR3 sequence is 11 residues long. CDR3 amino acids: CASSLGQPQHF. CDR3 sequence (DNA): TGTGCCAGCAGTCTGGGGCAGCCCCAGCATTTT.

The chain employs TRBV14 and TRBJ1-2; maybe TRBD1 (6 bases). The CDR3 is made up of 14 amino acids. Looked up from germline, CDR1 is SGHDN and CDR2 is FVKESK. The V and J ends lost 2 bases and 6 bases respectively, with 13 bases between them. The CDR3 sequence is CASSQRDKRDGYTF. The CDR3 DNA is TGTGCCAGCAGCCAACGGGACAAGAGAGATGGCTACACCTTC.

V usage is TRBV5-4 and J usage is TRBJ2-3; D uncertain. CDR1 is SGHNT and CDR2 is YYREEE in the germline V gene (reference sequence). CDR3 length: 14 amino acids. Deletions cut 0 bases from V and 4 bases from J, with 9 bases between. The CDR3 region is CASSLGLGADTQYF. DNA of the CDR3: TGTGCCAGCAGCTTGGGGCTAGGCGCAGATACGCAGTATTTT.

The chain is built from TRBV28 and TRBJ2-1, with unresolved D. The V gene's germline CDR1 is MDHEN and CDR2 SYDVKM. Trimming left V 5 bases short and J 5 bases short, with 10 bases between. The CDR3 covers 13 residues. CDR3 nucleotides: TGTGCCAGCAGTAGAGGTAGGGACAATGAGCAGTTCTTC. The encoded protein is CASSRGRDNEQFF.

This sequence joins TRBV7-9 and TRBJ1-2; possibly TRBD1 for D (6 bases). CDR3 length equals 13 residues. Germline loops: CDR1 SEHNR, CDR2 FQNEAQ (reference sequence). Trimming removed 5 bases at V and 7 bases at J, with 14 bases between. CDR3 amino acids: CASSQMTGFGYTF. Written as DNA, the CDR3 is TGTGCCAGCAGCCAAATGACAGGTTTTGGCTACACCTTC.

Only one count was recorded for this clone. V usage is TRBV29-1 and J usage is TRBJ1-4; no firm D call. Germline CDR1 and CDR2: SQVTM and ANQGSEA. The CDR3 consists of 11 residues. V was shortened by 7 bases and J by 7 bases, with 10 bases between the two germline ends. The DNA of the CDR3 is TGCAGCGCGACCGAGCTTGAAAAACTGTTTTTT. Its protein is CSATELEKLFF.

The rearrangement uses TRBV25-1 and TRBJ1-6; D is uncertain. Trimming left V 0 bases short and J 7 bases short, with 13 bases between. CDR3 length equals 16 residues. Germline V gene data show CDR1 as MGHDK and CDR2 as SYGVNS. CDR3 nucleotide sequence: TGTGCCAGCAGTGAATATATACCAAACTTAAATTCACCCCTCCACTTT. This sequence encodes CASSEYIPNLNSPLHF.

V and J are TRBV9 and TRBJ2-2; 13 bases line up with TRBD2. Per the germline V gene, CDR1 is SGDLS and CDR2 is YYNGEE. CDR3 length: 18 amino acids. The trim removed 0 bases at V and 2 bases at J, leaving 4 bases unmatched. The CDR3 bases are TGTGCCAGCAGCGTAGGACTAGCGGGGGGACCTAACACCGGGGAGCTGTTTTTT. It translates to CASSVGLAGGPNTGELFF.

V gene TRBV11-2 combines with J gene TRBJ1-2; D is possibly TRBD1 (6 bases). The CDR3 covers 14 residues. V was cut by 5 bases and J by 4 bases, with 14 bases left in between. The germline V gene encodes CDR1 SGHAT and CDR2 FQNNGV. CDR3: CASSLDRWGYGYTF. The CDR3 DNA reads as TGTGCCAGCAGCCTCGACAGGTGGGGCTATGGCTACACCTTC.

This chain uses TRBV29-1 with TRBJ1-1; D possibly corresponds to TRBD1 (6 bases). CDR3 length: 13 residues. Germline V gene sequence: CDR1 SQVTM, CDR2 ANQGSEA. Trimming took 3 bases from V and 0 from J, leaving 8 bases between them. The CDR3 DNA sequence: TGCAGCGTTGACTCAGGGGTGAACACTGAAGCTTTCTTT. Protein: CSVDSGVNTEAFF.

The rearrangement joins TRBV5-1 to TRBJ2-5; possibly TRBD1 or TRBD2 for D (6 bases each). The DNA end is a closer match to TRBJ2-7, so the J assignment may be wrong. The CDR3 consists of 15 residues. Looked up from germline, CDR1 is SGHRS and CDR2 is YFSETQ. The CDR3 protein is CASSFRGGGSYEQYF. CDR3 nucleotides: TGCGCCAGCAGCTTCCGAGGAGGGGGATCCTACGAGCAGTACTTC.

V and J are TRBV19 and TRBJ1-2, with TRBD1 matching over 7 bases. The CDR3 covers 15 residues. Trimming took 6 bases from V and 5 from J; bases not matched to a gene: 12. Looked up from germline, CDR1 is LNHDA and CDR2 is SQIVND (reference sequence). CDR3 DNA sequence: TGTGCCAGTAGCAAAAAAAGGGACAGTCTATATGGCTACACCTTC. It encodes CASSKKRDSLYGYTF.